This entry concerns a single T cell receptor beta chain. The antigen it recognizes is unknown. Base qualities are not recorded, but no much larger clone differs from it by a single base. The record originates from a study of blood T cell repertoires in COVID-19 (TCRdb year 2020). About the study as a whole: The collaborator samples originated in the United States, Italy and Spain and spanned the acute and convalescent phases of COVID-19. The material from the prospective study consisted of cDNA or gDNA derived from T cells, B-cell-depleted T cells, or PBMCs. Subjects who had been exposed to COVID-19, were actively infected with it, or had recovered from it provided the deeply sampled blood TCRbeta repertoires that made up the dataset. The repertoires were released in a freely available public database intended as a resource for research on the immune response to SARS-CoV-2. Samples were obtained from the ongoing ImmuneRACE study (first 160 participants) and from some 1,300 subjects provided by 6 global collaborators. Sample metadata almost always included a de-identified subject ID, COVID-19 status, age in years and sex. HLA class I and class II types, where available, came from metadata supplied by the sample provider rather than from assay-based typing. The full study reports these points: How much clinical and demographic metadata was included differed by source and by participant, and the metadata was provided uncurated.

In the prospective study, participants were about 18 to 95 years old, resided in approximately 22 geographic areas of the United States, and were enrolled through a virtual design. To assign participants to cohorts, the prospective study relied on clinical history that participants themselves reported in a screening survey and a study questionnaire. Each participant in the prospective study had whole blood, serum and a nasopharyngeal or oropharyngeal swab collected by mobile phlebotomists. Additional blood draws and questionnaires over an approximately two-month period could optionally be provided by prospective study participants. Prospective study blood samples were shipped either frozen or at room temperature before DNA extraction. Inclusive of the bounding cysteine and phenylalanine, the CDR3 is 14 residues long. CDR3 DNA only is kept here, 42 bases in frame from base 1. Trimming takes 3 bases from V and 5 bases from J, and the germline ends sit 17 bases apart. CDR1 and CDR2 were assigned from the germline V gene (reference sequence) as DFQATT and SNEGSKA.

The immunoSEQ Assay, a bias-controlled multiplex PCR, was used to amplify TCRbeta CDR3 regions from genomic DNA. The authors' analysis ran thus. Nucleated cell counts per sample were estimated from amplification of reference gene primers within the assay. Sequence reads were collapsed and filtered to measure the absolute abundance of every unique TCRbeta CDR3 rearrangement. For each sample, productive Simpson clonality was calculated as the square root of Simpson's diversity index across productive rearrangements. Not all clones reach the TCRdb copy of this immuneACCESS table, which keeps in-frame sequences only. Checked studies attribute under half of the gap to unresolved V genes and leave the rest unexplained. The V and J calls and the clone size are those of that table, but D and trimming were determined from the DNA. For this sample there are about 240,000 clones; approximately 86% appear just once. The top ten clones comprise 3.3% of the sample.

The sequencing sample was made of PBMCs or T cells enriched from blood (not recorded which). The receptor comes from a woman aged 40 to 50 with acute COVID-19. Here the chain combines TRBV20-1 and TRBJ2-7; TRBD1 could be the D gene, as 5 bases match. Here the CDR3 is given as CSASTVAGYHEQYF. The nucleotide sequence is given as TGCAGTGCTAGTACCGTCGCAGGGTACCACGAGCAGTACTTC.